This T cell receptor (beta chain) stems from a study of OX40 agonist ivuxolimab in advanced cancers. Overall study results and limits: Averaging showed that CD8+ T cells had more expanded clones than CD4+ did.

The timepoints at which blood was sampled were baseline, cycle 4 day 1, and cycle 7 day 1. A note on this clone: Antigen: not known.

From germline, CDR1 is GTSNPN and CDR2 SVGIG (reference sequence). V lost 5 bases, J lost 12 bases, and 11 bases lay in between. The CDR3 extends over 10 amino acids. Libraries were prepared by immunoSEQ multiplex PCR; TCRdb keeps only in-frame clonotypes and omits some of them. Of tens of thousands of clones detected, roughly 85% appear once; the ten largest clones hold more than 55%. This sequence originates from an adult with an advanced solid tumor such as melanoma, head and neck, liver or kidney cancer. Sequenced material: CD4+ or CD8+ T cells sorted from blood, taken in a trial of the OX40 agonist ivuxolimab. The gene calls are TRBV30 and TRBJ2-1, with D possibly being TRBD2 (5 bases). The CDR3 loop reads CAWGLATQFF. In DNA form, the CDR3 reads TGTGCCTGGGGACTGGCAACGCAGTTCTTC.